The 2 T cell receptor beta chains below were found in one sample sequenced in a study of control samples from healthy donors and cancer patients. Only in-frame clones appear in the TCRdb table, and some are missing; sequencing was by immunoSEQ multiplex PCR. This table holds under 200,000 clones, over 85% found once. Source material: blood. These TCRs come from an older woman in good health.

V is TRBV27 and J is TRBJ2-7; 9 bases match TRBD2. In germline, CDR1 is MNHEY, CDR2 SMNVEV (reference sequence). V lost 5 bases, J lost 0 bases, and 5 bases stayed unmatched. This CDR3 region has 15 residues. CDR3 in DNA: TGTGCCAGCAGTCAGAGCGGGGGGAGCTCCTACGAGCAGTACTTC. Protein sequence: CASSQSGGSSYEQYF.

This chain uses TRBV19 with TRBJ1-6; D uncertain. The V gene's germline CDR1 is LNHDA and CDR2 SQIVND (reference sequence). The CDR3 is 16 residues long. Trimming pared 2 bases from V and 0 bases from J, leaving 8 bases between. The CDR3 here is CASSIRQNSYNSPLHF. In nucleotides, the CDR3 is TGTGCCAGTAGTATAAGGCAGAACTCCTATAATTCACCCCTCCACTTT.